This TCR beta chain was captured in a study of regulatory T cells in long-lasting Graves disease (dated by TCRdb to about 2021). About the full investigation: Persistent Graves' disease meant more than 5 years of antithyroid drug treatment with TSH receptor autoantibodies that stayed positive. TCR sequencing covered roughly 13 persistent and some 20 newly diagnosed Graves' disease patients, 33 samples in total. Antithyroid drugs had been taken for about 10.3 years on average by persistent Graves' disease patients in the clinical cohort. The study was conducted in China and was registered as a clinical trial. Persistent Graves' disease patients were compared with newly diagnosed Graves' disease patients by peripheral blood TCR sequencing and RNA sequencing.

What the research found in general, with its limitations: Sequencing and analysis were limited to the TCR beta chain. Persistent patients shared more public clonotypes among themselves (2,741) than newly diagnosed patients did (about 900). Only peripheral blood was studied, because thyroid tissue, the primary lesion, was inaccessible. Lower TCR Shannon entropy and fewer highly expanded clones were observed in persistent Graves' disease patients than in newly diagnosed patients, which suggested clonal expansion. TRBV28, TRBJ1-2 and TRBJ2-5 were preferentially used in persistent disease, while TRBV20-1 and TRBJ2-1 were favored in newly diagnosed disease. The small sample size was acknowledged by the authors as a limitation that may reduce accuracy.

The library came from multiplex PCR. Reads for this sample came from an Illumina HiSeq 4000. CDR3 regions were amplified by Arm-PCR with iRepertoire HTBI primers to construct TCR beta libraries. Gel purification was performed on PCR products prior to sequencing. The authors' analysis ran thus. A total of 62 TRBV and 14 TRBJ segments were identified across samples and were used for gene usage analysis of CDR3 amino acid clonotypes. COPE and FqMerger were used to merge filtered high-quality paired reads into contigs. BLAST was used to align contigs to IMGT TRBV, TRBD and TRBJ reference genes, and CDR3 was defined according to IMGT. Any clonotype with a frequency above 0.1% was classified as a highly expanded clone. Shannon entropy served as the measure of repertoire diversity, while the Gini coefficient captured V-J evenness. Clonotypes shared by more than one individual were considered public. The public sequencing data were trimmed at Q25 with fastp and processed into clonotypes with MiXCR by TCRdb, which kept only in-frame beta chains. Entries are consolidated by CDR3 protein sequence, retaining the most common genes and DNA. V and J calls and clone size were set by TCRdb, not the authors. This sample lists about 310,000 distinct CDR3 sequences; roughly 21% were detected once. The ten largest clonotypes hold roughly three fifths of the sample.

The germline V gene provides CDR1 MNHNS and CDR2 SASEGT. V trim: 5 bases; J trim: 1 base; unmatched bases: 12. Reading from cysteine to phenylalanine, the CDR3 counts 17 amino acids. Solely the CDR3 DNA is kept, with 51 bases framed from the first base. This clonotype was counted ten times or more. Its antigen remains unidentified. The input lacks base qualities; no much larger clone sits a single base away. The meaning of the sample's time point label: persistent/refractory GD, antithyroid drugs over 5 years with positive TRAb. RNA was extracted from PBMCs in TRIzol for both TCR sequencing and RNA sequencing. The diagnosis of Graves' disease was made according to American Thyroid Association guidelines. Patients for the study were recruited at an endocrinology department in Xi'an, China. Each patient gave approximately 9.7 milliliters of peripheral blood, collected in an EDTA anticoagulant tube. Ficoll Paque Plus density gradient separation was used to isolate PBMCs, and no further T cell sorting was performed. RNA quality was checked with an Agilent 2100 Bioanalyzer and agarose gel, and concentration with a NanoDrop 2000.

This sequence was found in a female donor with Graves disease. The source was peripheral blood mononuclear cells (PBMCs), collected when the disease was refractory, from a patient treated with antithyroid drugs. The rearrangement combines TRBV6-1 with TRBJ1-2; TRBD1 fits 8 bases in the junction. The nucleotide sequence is TGTGCCAGCAGTACTACCTCTCCGGGACAGGTTAACTATGGCTACACCTTC. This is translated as CASSTTSPGQVNYGYTF.